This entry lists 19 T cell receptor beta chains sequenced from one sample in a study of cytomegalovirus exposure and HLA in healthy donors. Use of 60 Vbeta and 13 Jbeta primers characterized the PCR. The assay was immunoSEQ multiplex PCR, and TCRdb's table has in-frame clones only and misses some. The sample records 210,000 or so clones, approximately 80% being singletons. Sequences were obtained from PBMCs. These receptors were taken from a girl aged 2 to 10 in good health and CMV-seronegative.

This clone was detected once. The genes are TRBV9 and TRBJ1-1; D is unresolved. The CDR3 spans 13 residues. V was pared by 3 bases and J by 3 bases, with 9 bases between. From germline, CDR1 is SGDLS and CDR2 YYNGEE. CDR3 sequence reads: CASSASPHTEAFF. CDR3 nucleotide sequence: TGTGCCAGCAGCGCTAGCCCTCACACTGAAGCTTTCTTT.

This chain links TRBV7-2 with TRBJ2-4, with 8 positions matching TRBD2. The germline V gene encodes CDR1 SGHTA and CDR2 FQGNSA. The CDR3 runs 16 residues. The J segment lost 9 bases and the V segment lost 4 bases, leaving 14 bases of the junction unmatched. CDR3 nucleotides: TGTGCCAGCAGCTACCCCTCCGGGACTAGTGGTTTCATTCAGTACTTC. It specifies CASSYPSGTSGFIQYF. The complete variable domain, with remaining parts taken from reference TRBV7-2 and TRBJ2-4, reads GAGVSQSPSNKVTEKGKDVELRCDPISGHTALYWYRQSLGQGLEFLIYFQGNSAPDKSGLPSDRFSAERTGGSVSTLTIQRTQQEDSAVYLCASSYPSGTSGFIQYFGAGTRLSVL.

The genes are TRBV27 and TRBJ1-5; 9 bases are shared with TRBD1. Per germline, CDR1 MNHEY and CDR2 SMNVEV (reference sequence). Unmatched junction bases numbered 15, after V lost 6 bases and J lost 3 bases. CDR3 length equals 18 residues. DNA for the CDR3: TGTGCCAGCAGCTTACAGGGGGCGCGATCCCGATTCAATCAGCCCCAGCATTTT. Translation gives CASSLQGARSRFNQPQHF.

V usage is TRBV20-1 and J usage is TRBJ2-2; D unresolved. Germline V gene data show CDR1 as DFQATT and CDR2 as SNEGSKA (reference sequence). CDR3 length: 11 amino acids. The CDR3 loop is CRRPVSGELFF. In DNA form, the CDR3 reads TGCAGGCGTCCTGTATCCGGGGAGCTGTTTTTT.

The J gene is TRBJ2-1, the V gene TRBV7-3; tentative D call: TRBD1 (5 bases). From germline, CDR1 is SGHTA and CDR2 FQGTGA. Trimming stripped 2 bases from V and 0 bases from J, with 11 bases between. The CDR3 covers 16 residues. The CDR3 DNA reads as TGTGCCAGCAGCTTACGCGGCGACAGCTCCTACAATGAGCAGTTCTTC. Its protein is CASSLRGDSSYNEQFF.

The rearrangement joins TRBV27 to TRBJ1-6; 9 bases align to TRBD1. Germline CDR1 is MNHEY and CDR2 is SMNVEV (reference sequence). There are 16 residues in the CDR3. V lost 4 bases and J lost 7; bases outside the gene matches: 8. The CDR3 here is CASSSPGTGLNSPLHF. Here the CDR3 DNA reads TGTGCCAGCAGTTCGCCCGGGACAGGGCTCAATTCACCCCTCCACTTT.

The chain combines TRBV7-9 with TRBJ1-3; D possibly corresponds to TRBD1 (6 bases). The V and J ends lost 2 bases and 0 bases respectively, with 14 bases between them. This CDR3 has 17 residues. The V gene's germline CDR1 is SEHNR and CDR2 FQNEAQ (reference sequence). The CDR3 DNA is TGTGCCAGCAGCTTAAGTGACAGGACATACTCTGGAAACACCATATATTTT. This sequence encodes CASSLSDRTYSGNTIYF.

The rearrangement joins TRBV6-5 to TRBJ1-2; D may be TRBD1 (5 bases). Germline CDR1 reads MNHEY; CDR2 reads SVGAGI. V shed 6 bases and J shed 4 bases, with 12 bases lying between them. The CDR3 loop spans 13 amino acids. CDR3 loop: CASSPWQGYGYTF. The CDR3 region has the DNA TGTGCCAGCAGCCCCTGGCAGGGCTATGGCTACACCTTC.

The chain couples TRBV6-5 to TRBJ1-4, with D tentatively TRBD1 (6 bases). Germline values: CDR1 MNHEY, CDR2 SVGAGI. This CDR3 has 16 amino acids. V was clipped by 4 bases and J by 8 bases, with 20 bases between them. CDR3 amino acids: CASSSLRGGTREKLFF. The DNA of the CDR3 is TGTGCCAGCAGTTCCCTCCGGGGGGGCACCAGGGAAAAACTGTTTTTT.

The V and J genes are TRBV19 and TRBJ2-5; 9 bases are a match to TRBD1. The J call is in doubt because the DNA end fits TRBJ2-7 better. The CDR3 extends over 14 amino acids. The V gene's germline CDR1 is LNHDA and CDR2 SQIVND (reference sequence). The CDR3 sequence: CASSAGTGPLEQYF. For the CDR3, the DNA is TGTGCCAGTAGTGCCGGGACAGGGCCACTCGAGCAGTACTTC.

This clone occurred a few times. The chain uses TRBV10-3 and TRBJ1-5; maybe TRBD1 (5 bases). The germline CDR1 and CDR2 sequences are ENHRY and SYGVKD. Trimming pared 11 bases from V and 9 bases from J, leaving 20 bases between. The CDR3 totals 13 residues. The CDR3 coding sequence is TGTGCCGCGAGGGCCCGGGGGTGGGGGCCCCAGCATTTT. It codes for CAARARGWGPQHF.

DNA of the CDR3: TGTGCCAGCAGCCTCGACAGGCAGTACAATGAGCAGTTCTTC. This translates into CASSLDRQYNEQFF. V usage is TRBV7-9 and J usage is TRBJ2-1, with D maybe TRBD1 (6 bases). The CDR3 spans 14 residues. Per the germline V gene, CDR1 is SEHNR and CDR2 is FQNEAQ (reference sequence). Trimming cost V 5 bases and J 4 bases, with 12 bases left between them.

CDR3 sequence: CASSAVIPGGTDTQYF. CDR3 nucleotide sequence: TGCGCCAGCAGCGCCGTAATCCCCGGAGGCACAGATACGCAGTATTTT. This chain connects TRBV5-1 to TRBJ2-3; D uncertain. This CDR3 contains 16 residues. The V and J ends lost 4 bases and 1 base respectively, with 16 bases between them. Germline lookup yields CDR1 SGHRS and CDR2 YFSETQ.

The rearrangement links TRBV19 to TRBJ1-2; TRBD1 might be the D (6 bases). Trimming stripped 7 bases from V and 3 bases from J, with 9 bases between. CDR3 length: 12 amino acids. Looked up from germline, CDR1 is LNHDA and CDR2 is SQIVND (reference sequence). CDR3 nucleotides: TGTGCCAGTACCACAGGGTACTATGGCTACACCTTC. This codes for CASTTGYYGYTF.

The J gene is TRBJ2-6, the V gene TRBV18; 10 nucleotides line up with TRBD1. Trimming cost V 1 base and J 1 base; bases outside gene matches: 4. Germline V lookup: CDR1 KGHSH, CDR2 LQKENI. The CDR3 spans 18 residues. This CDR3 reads CASSPRTGGGSGANVLTF. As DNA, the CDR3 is TGTGCCAGCTCACCACGGACAGGGGGAGGTTCTGGGGCCAACGTCCTGACTTTC.

The DNA of the CDR3 is TGTGCCAGCAACCCCACGGCTAGCGGGGGGGCCAGTGAGCAGTTCTTC. Translated: CASNPTASGGASEQFF. This sequence joins TRBV9 and TRBJ2-1; the match to TRBD2 covers 12 bases. The trim removed 6 bases at V and 9 bases at J, leaving 13 bases unmatched. Germline CDR1 SGDLS, CDR2 YYNGEE. The CDR3 extends over 16 amino acids.

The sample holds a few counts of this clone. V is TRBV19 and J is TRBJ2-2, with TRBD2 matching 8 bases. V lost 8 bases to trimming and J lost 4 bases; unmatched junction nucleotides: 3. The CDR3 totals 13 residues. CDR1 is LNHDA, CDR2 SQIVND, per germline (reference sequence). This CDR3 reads CASRLAGTGELFF. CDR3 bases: TGTGCCAGTCGTCTAGCGGGCACCGGGGAGCTGTTTTTT.

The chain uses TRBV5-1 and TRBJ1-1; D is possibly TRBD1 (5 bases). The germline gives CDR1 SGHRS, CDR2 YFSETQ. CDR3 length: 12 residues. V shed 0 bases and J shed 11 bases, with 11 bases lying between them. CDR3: CASSLGSGSAFF. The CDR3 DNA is TGCGCCAGCAGCTTGGGGTCAGGGTCGGCTTTCTTT. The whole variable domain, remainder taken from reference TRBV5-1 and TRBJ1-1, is KAGVTQTPRYLIKTRGQQVTLSCSPISGHRSVSWYQQTPGQGLQFLFEYFSETQRNKGNFPGRFSGRQFSNSRSEMNVSTLELGDSALYLCASSLGSGSAFFGQGTRLTVV.

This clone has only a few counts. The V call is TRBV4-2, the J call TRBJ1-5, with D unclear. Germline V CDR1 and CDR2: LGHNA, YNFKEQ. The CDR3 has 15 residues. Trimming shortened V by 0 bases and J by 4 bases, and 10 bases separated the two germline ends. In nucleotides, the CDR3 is TGTGCCAGCAGCCAAGATGCGGCGGGGAATCAGCCCCAGCATTTT. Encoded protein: CASSQDAAGNQPQHF.